A single sample is the source of the 16 T cell receptor beta chains below, sequenced in a study of CD8 T cells in ankylosing spondylitis. A single record per CDR3 protein comes from TCRdb applying MiXCR to the 5' RACE reads. Seen here are about 150,000 distinct CDR3 sequences, under 45% observed once, and the top ten hold approximately 14%. The sequenced sample consisted of synovial fluid, either unsorted or a sorted T cell fraction (not recorded which). These receptors all come from a male donor with ankylosing spondylitis.

V usage is TRBV5-5 and J usage is TRBJ1-4; TRBD1 aligns across 7 bases. With V trimmed by 0 bases and J by 8 bases, 7 bases remained unmatched. The CDR3 consists of 15 residues. The germline V gene has CDR1 SGHKS and CDR2 YYEKEE (reference sequence). The CDR3 region has the DNA TGTGCCAGCAGCTTGGAGGGGGCGGGAGAGGAAAAACTGTTTTTT. Translation: CASSLEGAGEEKLFF.

The CDR3 DNA sequence: TGTGCCAGCAGTGACCCTGAGTCAGATACGCAGTATTTT. It specifies CASSDPESDTQYF. This chain joins TRBV25-1 and TRBJ2-3; no firm D call. The germline gives CDR1 MGHDK, CDR2 SYGVNS. The CDR3 contains 13 residues. Trimming cost V 3 bases and J 4 bases, with 8 bases left between them.

The rearrangement links TRBV27 to TRBJ2-2; D unresolved. Deletions cut 2 bases from V and 8 bases from J, with 12 bases between. The CDR3 is made up of 14 amino acids. Germline V gene lookup returns CDR1 MNHEY and CDR2 SMNVEV (reference sequence). CDR3: CASSLHWLGGELFF. The CDR3 coding sequence is TGTGCCAGCAGTTTACACTGGTTAGGGGGGGAGCTGTTTTTT.

This clonotype was counted a single time. The chain uses TRBV7-8 and TRBJ2-4, with 7 bases that match TRBD1. The trim removed 5 bases at V and 0 bases at J, leaving 7 bases unmatched. The CDR3 loop spans 16 amino acids. The germline gives CDR1 SGHVS, CDR2 FQNEAQ. The DNA of the CDR3 is TGTGCCAGCAGCGAAGGGACAGCGAGAGCCAAAAACATTCAGTACTTC. Protein product: CASSEGTARAKNIQYF.

The chain couples TRBV20-1 to TRBJ1-6, with 7 bases matching TRBD1. CDR3 length: 15 residues. Germline lookup yields CDR1 DFQATT and CDR2 SNEGSKA (reference sequence). V lost 0 bases to trimming and J lost 8 bases; unmatched junction nucleotides: 7. CDR3 loop: CSARDLDRDYSPLHF. The CDR3 DNA sequence: TGCAGTGCTAGAGACCTTGACAGGGATTATTCACCCCTCCACTTT.

The rearrangement joins TRBV12-3 or TRBV12-4 to TRBJ2-7; 8 bases line up with TRBD2. CDR3 length: 15 amino acids. The trim removed 1 base at V and 0 bases at J, leaving 2 bases unmatched. The CDR3 sequence: CASSLERETSYEQYF. In DNA form, the CDR3 reads TGTGCCAGCAGTTTAGAGCGGGAGACCTCCTACGAGCAGTACTTC.

This rearrangement joins TRBV6-1 to TRBJ2-1; TRBD1 is a possible D gene (6 bases). Germline CDR1 and CDR2: MNHNS and SASEGT. V was cut by 2 bases and J by 6 bases, with 14 bases left in between. The CDR3 is 15 residues long. The CDR3 region has the DNA TGTGCCAGCAGTGAATTAGCAGGGGTGGGCAATGAGCAGTTCTTC. Amino acid sequence: CASSELAGVGNEQFF.

The genes are TRBV27 and TRBJ2-7, with D perhaps TRBD2 (6 bases). This CDR3 has 14 residues. In germline, CDR1 is MNHEY, CDR2 SMNVEV (reference sequence). Trimming took off 6 bases at V and 7 bases at J, with 19 bases between the two ends. The CDR3 DNA sequence: TGTGCCAGCAGCGCTTACTGGGACTCTAAAGAGCAGTACTTC. It specifies CASSAYWDSKEQYF.

The chain recombines TRBV11-3 with TRBJ2-3; D perhaps matches TRBD1 (5 bases). Germline CDR1 and CDR2: SGHNT and YENEEA. CDR3 length: 10 residues. The ends were cut back, 6 bases at V and 8 bases at J, with 6 bases in the middle. The CDR3 nucleotides are TGTGCCAGCAGAGGGGTTACGCAGTATTTT. Translating gives CASRGVTQYF.

The chain has TRBV5-4 and TRBJ1-1, with a possible D match to TRBD1 (5 bases). With 0 bases removed from V and 5 bases from J, the gap between germline ends came to 11 bases. Germline CDR1 is SGHNT and CDR2 is YYREEE (reference sequence). The length of the CDR3 is 14 residues. The CDR3 nucleotides are TGTGCCAGCAGCTTGGAAGGGGTGGCAACTGAAGCTTTCTTT. Translation: CASSLEGVATEAFF. Combining the CDR3 with reference TRBV5-4 and TRBJ1-1 gives the whole variable domain ETGVTQSPTHLIKTRGQQVTLRCSSQSGHNTVSWYQQALGQGPQFIFQYYREEENGRGNFPPRFSGLQFPNYSSELNVNALELDDSALYLCASSLEGVATEAFFGQGTRLTVV.

The rearrangement joins TRBV4-1 to TRBJ2-1, with D possibly being TRBD1 or TRBD2 (5 bases each). Trimming shortened V by 5 bases and J by 7 bases, and 18 bases separated the two germline ends. The CDR3 length is 15 residues. The germline V gene encodes CDR1 MGHRA and CDR2 YSYEKL. CDR3 nucleotide sequence: TGCGCCAGCAGCTCCCGGGACCACAGAAGGAATGAGCAGTTCTTC. Protein: CASSSRDHRRNEQFF.

This chain connects TRBV7-9 to TRBJ2-7, with a weak D call TRBD2 (6 bases). V lost 5 bases and J lost 3, with 11 bases in between. The CDR3 is 13 amino acids. Germline CDR1 reads SEHNR; CDR2 reads FQNEAQ (reference sequence). CDR3 DNA sequence: TGTGCCAGCAGCACCGGACTAAACTACGAGCAGTACTTC. It translates to CASSTGLNYEQYF.

There are a few counts of this clonotype. The rearrangement links TRBV4-3 to TRBJ1-4, with D hard to call. The CDR3 sequence is 16 residues long. The germline V gene has CDR1 LGHNA and CDR2 YSLEER. Trimming removed 0 bases at V and 8 bases at J, with 16 bases between. CDR3 DNA sequence: TGCGCCAGCAGCCAAGATCCAGGCCCTCCTGGGGAAAAACTGTTTTTT. This gives the protein CASSQDPGPPGEKLFF.

This clonotype was counted only a few times. The chain couples TRBV11-2 to TRBJ2-7, with TRBD2 identical over 10 bases. In germline, CDR1 is SGHAT, CDR2 FQNNGV. The CDR3 runs 18 residues. J was trimmed by 4 bases and V by 1 base; bases with no gene match: 13. CDR3 in amino acids: CASSLVGLAGVIRYEQYF. CDR3 bases: TGTGCCAGCAGCTTAGTAGGGCTAGCGGGAGTGATAAGGTACGAGCAGTACTTC.

The chain is built from TRBV30 and TRBJ2-7; D gene uncertain. V was shortened by 0 bases and J by 4 bases, with 16 bases between the two germline ends. Germline V CDR1 and CDR2: GTSNPN, SVGIG (reference sequence). This CDR3 spans 15 amino acids. CDR3 in DNA: TGTGCCTGGAGTGTTTCAGGAAACAGCCTTTACGAGCAGTACTTC. Translating it yields CAWSVSGNSLYEQYF.

This sequence joins TRBV11-2 and TRBJ2-1; D gene uncertain. CDR1 SGHAT and CDR2 FQNNGV come from the germline V gene. V lost 5 bases, J lost 4 bases, and 12 bases lay in between. The length of the CDR3 is 14 residues. CDR3 loop: CASSPPARYNEQFF. The CDR3 DNA is TGTGCCAGCAGCCCCCCGGCGAGGTACAATGAGCAGTTCTTC.